What follows are 18 T cell receptor beta chains derived from one specimen sequenced in a study of blood T cell repertoires in COVID-19 (dated by TCRdb to 2020 to 2021). Library method: the immunoSEQ multiplex PCR assay. In its TCRdb copy, this immuneACCESS table keeps in-frame sequences only and misses some clones. Where compared with another copy, unresolved V genes explain less than half of these, and the others have no known cause. Here the sample has tens of thousands of clones; about four fifths occur a single time. Jointly, the top ten make up more than 5.5% of the sample. Sequenced input: peripheral blood. Source of these receptors: a man in his fifties or sixties with active or convalescent COVID-19.

The genes are TRBV2 and TRBJ2-7, with unresolved D. V lost 4 bases and J 0 bases, leaving 7 bases between the germline ends. The CDR3 has 13 residues. Looked up from germline, CDR1 is SNHLY and CDR2 is FYNNEI. CDR3 bases: TGTGCCAGCAGTGGTTTGGCCTCCTACGAGCAGTACGTC. The encoded protein is CASSGLASYEQYV.

This clone was seen a few times. Additional DNA sequences in this sample encode the identical CDR3. V and J are TRBV7-9 and TRBJ1-1; a possible D gene is TRBD1 (6 bases). The CDR3 contains 13 residues. V was shortened by 5 bases and J by 0 bases, with 7 bases between the two germline ends. Germline V gene data show CDR1 as SEHNR and CDR2 as FQNEAQ (reference sequence). CDR3 in amino acids: CASSRQVNTEAFF. The CDR3 nucleotides read TGTGCCAGCAGCCGACAGGTGAACACTGAAGCTTTCTTT.

This clone appeared a single time. The chain combines TRBV3-1 (or the pseudogene TRBV3-2) with TRBJ2-2; possible D gene TRBD2, 6 bases. Trimming removed 7 bases from V and 5 bases from J, with 14 bases in between. Looked up from germline, CDR1 is LGHDT and CDR2 is YNNKEL (reference sequence). The length of the CDR3 is 14 residues. The CDR3 sequence: CASTPPSDTGELFF. For the CDR3, the DNA is TGTGCCAGCACCCCCCCTAGCGATACCGGGGAGCTGTTTTTT.

This sequence joins TRBV7-8 and TRBJ2-1; TRBD2 matches at 11 bases. The CDR3 is made up of 16 amino acids. With 0 bases clipped from V and 5 bases from J, the junction kept 3 bases outside the gene matches. Germline assignment: CDR1 SGHVS and CDR2 FQNEAQ. The CDR3 DNA reads TGTGCCAGCAGCTTAGCTTCTAGCGGGGGGCACAATGAGCAGTTCTTC. This gives the protein CASSLASSGGHNEQFF.

V usage is TRBV27 and J usage is TRBJ1-2, with 8 bases identical to TRBD1. The CDR3 is made up of 15 amino acids. Germline assignment: CDR1 MNHEY and CDR2 SMNVEV (reference sequence). Trimming cost V 4 bases and J 5 bases; bases outside gene matches: 9. This chain's CDR3 is CASSSRTGNLYGYTF. The CDR3 coding sequence is TGTGCCAGCAGTTCCCGGACAGGGAACCTTTATGGCTACACCTTC.

The chain carries TRBV28 and TRBJ2-1; no firm D call. Germline V lookup: CDR1 MDHEN, CDR2 SYDVKM. This CDR3 comprises 12 residues. V was trimmed by 3 bases and J by 9 bases, leaving 9 bases between them. The CDR3: CASSFSRPEQFF. The CDR3 DNA follows: TGTGCCAGCAGTTTCAGCAGGCCTGAGCAGTTCTTC.

The chain joins TRBV28 to TRBJ1-5, with 7 bases that match TRBD1. In germline, CDR1 is MDHEN, CDR2 SYDVKM. Trimming took 7 bases from V and 4 from J; bases not matched to a gene: 10. This CDR3 comprises 15 residues. CDR3 DNA sequence: TGTGCCAGCATTCCTCACGACAGGGTGAATCAGCCCCAGCATTTT. It translates to CASIPHDRVNQPQHF.

The CDR3 here is CATSAGGEANVLTF. The DNA of the CDR3 is TGTGCCACTAGTGCAGGGGGCGAGGCCAACGTCCTGACTTTC. V and J are TRBV2 and TRBJ2-6; TRBD1 matches at 8 bases. Germline CDR1 and CDR2: SNHLY and FYNNEI. With V trimmed by 10 bases and J by 6 bases, 8 bases remained unmatched. The CDR3 is made up of 14 amino acids.

The chain combines TRBV5-6 with TRBJ1-2; D might be TRBD1 (6 bases). Germline V gene lookup returns CDR1 SGHDT and CDR2 YYEEEE. The CDR3 spans 14 residues. V lost 1 base and J 6 bases, leaving 13 bases between the germline ends. The CDR3 loop reads CASSLRDKMNGYTF. The CDR3 DNA is TGTGCCAGCAGCTTGCGGGACAAAATGAATGGCTACACCTTC.

CDR3 loop: CASSVRGRGPETQYF. In nucleotides, the CDR3 is TGTGCCAGCAGCGTACGTGGCAGGGGGCCGGAGACCCAGTACTTC. The chain couples TRBV9 to TRBJ2-5, with TRBD1 matching over 8 bases. Trimming cost V 1 base and J 5 bases; bases outside gene matches: 7. Germline CDR1 SGDLS, CDR2 YYNGEE. This CDR3 has 15 amino acids.

This clone was seen repeatedly, ten times or more. The chain couples TRBV6-1 to TRBJ2-1; D possibly corresponds to TRBD2 (7 bases). Trimming cost V 4 bases and J 1 base, with 14 bases left between them. The CDR3 extends over 16 amino acids. Germline CDR1 and CDR2: MNHNS and SASEGT. Here the CDR3 DNA reads TGTGCCAGCAGTGCCCGAGGGGGGGCGTCCTACAATGAGCAGTTCTTC. Its translation: CASSARGGASYNEQFF.

The J gene is TRBJ2-3, the V gene TRBV3-1 (or the pseudogene TRBV3-2), with 10 bases matching TRBD2. Germline V CDR1 and CDR2: LGHDT, YNNKEL (reference sequence). CDR3 length: 16 residues. With V trimmed by 4 bases and J by 0 bases, 4 bases remained unmatched. The DNA of the CDR3 is TGTGCCAGCAGCCTCGGACTAGCGGAGAGCACAGATACGCAGTATTTT. Translated, it gives CASSLGLAESTDTQYF.

This chain joins TRBV7-6 and TRBJ1-5; TRBD1 aligns across 7 bases. CDR3 size: 17 residues. J was trimmed by 6 bases and V by 1 base; bases with no gene match: 12. CDR1 and CDR2 (germline): SGHVS, FNYEAQ. The CDR3 DNA reads TGTGCCAGCAGCTTAGGACAGGGAATCTATGGGGGTCAGCCCCAGCATTTT. Translated: CASSLGQGIYGGQPQHF.

The chain links TRBV28 to TRBJ1-2; possibly TRBD1 for D (5 bases). The CDR3 is 14 amino acids. Germline assignment: CDR1 MDHEN and CDR2 SYDVKM. The V end was cut by 2 bases, the J end by 3 bases, with 10 bases between. The CDR3 sequence: CASSLVRGDYGYTF. In DNA form, the CDR3 reads TGTGCCAGCAGTTTAGTAAGGGGTGACTATGGCTACACCTTC.

The gene calls are TRBV28 and TRBJ1-2; a possible D gene is TRBD1 (5 bases). V shed 3 bases and J shed 10 bases, with 21 bases lying between them. This CDR3 spans 15 amino acids. Germline CDR1 reads MDHEN; CDR2 reads SYDVKM. CDR3 amino acids: CASSLAGTAQGDYTF. The DNA for the CDR3 is TGTGCCAGCAGTTTGGCGGGGACGGCCCAGGGTGACTACACCTTC.

V usage is TRBV23-1 and J usage is TRBJ1-2; 8 bases agree with TRBD1. Being an ORF, TRBV23-1 has a function that is uncertain. This CDR3 is built from 11 residues. The CDR3 spells CAAGGAGGYTF. CDR3 DNA sequence: TGCGCGGCAGGGGGCGCGGGGGGCTACACCTTC.

The chain has TRBV11-3 and TRBJ2-3; a weak D match, TRBD1 (5 bases). This CDR3 is 16 amino acids long. Trimming removed 5 bases at V and 1 base at J, with 16 bases between. From germline, CDR1 is SGHNT and CDR2 YENEEA. DNA for the CDR3: TGTGCCAGCAGCAGGGTGCGGACATTTGGCACAGATACGCAGTATTTT. It translates to CASSRVRTFGTDTQYF.

This clone has just one count. The chain couples TRBV10-1 to TRBJ2-3; 9 nucleotides line up with TRBD2. The CDR3 contains 15 residues. V lost 4 bases, J lost 6 bases, and 8 bases stayed unmatched. CDR1 and CDR2 from the germline V gene are WNHNN and SYGVQD (reference sequence). CDR3 loop: CASSASAGGRDTQYF. The CDR3 DNA follows: TGCGCCAGCAGTGCTTCTGCGGGGGGGCGGGATACGCAGTATTTT.